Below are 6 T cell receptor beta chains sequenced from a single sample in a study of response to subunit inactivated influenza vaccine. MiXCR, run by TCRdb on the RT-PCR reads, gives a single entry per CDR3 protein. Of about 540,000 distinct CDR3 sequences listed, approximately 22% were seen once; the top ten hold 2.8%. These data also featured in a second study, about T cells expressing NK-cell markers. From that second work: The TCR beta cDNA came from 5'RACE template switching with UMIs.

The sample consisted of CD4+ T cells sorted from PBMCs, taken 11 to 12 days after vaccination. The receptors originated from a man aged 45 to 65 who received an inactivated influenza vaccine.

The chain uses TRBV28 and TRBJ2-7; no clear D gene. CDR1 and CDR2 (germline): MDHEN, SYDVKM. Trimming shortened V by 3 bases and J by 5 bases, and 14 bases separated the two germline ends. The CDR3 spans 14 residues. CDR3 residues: CASSFLLGRNEQYF. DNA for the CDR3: TGTGCCAGCAGTTTTCTTCTGGGCCGCAACGAGCAGTACTTC.

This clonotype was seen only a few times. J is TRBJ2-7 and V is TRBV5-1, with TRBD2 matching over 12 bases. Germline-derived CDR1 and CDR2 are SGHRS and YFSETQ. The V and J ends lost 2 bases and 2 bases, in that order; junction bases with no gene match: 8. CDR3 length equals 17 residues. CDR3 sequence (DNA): TGCGCCAGCAGCTTATCCAAGACTAGCGGGAGCCCCTACGAGCAGTACTTC. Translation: CASSLSKTSGSPYEQYF.

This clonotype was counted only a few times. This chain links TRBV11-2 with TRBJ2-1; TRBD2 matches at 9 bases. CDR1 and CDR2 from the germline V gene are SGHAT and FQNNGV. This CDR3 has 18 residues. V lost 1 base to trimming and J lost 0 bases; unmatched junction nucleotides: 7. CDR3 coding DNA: TGTGCCAGCAGCTTAGGGGCGGGAGGGAGGAGCTCCTACAATGAGCAGTTCTTC. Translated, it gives CASSLGAGGRSSYNEQFF.

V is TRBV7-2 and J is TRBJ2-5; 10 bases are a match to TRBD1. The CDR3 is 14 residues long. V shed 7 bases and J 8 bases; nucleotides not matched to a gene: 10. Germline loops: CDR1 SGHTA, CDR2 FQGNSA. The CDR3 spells CASILGDRGGTQYF. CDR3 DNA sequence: TGTGCCAGCATTCTTGGGGACAGGGGAGGCACCCAGTACTTC.

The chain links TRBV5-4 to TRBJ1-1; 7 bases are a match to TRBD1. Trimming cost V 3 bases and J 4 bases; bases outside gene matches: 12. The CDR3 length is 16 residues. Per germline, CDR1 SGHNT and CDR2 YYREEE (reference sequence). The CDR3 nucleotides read TGTGCCAGCAGCTCCACGGGAGACAGGGAGGGCACTGAAGCTTTCTTT. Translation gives CASSSTGDREGTEAFF.

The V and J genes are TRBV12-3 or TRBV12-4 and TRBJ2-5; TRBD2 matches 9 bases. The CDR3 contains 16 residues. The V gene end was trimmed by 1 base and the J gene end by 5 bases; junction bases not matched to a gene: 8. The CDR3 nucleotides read TGTGCCAGCAGTTTAGAGGCGGGGGGGCGAGGGGAGACCCAGTACTTC. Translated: CASSLEAGGRGETQYF.